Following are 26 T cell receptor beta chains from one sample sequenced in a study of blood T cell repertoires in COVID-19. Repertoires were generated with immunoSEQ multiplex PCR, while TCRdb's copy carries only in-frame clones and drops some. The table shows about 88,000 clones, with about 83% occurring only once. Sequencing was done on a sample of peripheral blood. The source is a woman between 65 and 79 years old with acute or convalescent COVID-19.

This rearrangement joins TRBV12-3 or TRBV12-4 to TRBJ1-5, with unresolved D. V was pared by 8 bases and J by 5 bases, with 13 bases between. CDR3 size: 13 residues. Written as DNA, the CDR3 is TGTGCCAGCTCGACACAGTCGTATCAGCCCCAGCATTTT. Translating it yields CASSTQSYQPQHF.

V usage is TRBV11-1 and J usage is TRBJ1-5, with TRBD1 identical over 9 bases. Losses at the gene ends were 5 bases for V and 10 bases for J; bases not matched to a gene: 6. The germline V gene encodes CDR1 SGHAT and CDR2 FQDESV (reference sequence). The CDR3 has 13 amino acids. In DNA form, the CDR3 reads TGTGCCAGCAGCCTTACAGGGGGCAAACCCCAGCATTTT. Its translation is CASSLTGGKPQHF.

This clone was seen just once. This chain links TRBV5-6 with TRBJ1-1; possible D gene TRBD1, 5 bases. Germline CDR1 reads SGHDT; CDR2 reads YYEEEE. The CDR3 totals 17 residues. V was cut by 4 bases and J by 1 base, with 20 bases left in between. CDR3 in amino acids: CASSLDRSLTGNTEAFF. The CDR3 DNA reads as TGTGCCAGCAGCCTCGACAGAAGCCTGACGGGGAACACTGAAGCTTTCTTT.

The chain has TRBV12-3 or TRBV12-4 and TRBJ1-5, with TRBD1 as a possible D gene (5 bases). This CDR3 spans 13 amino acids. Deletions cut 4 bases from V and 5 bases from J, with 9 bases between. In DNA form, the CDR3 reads TGTGCCAGCAGTTCTGACAGCGATCAGCCCCAGCATTTT. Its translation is CASSSDSDQPQHF.

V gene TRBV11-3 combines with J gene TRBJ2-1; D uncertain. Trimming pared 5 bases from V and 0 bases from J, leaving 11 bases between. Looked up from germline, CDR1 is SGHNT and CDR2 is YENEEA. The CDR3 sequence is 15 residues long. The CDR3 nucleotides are TGTGCCAGCAGCCCGACTTACGACTCCTACAATGAGCAGTTCTTC. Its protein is CASSPTYDSYNEQFF.

Written as DNA, the CDR3 is TGTGCCAGCAGTGAACGGGGGGGCAATCAGCCCCAGCATTTT. Translating it yields CASSERGGNQPQHF. The chain carries TRBV2 and TRBJ1-5, with a weak D call TRBD1 (5 bases). Trimming cost V 2 bases and J 2 bases, with 7 bases left between them. Germline V gives CDR1 SNHLY, CDR2 FYNNEI. The CDR3 is made up of 14 amino acids.

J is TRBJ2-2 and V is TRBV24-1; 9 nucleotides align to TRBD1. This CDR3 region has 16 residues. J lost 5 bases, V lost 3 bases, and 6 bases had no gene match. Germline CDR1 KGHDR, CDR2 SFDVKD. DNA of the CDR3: TGTGCCACCAGTGATCCGGGACAGGGATGGACCGGGGAGCTGTTTTTT. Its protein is CATSDPGQGWTGELFF.

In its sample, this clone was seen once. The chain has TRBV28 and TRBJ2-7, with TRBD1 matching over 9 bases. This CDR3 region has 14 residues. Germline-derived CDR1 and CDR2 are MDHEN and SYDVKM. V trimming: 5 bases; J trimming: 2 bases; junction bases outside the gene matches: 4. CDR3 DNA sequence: TGTGCCAGCAGTCCCCGGGACAGGGCCTACGAGCAGTACGTC. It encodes CASSPRDRAYEQYV.

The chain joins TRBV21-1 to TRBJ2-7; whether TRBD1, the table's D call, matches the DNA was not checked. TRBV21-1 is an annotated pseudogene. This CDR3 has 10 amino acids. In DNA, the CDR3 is TGTGCCAGGGACAGGGGGTGGCAGTACGTC. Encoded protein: CARDRGWQYV.

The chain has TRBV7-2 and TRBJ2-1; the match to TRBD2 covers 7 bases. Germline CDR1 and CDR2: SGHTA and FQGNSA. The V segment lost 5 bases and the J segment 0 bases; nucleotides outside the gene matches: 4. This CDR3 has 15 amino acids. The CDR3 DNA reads TGTGCCAGCAGCACTAGCGAGAGCTCCTACAATGAGCAGTTCTTC. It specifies CASSTSESSYNEQFF. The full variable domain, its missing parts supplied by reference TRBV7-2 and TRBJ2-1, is GAGVSQSPSNKVTEKGKDVELRCDPISGHTALYWYRQSLGQGLEFLIYFQGNSAPDKSGLPSDRFSAERTGGSVSTLTIQRTQQEDSAVYLCASSTSESSYNEQFFGPGTRLTVL.

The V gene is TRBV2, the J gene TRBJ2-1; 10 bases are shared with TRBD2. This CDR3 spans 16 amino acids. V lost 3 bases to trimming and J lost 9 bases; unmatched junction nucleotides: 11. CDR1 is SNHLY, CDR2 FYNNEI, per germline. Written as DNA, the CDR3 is TGTGCCAGCAGTGATATTAGCGGGAGGCCTGGGGTTGAGCAGTTCTTC. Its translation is CASSDISGRPGVEQFF. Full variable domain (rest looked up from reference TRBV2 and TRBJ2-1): EPEVTQTPSHQVTQMGQEVILRCVPISNHLYFYWYRQILGQKVEFLVSFYNNEISEKSEIFDDQFSVERPDGSNFTLKIRSTKLEDSAMYFCASSDISGRPGVEQFFGPGTRLTVL.

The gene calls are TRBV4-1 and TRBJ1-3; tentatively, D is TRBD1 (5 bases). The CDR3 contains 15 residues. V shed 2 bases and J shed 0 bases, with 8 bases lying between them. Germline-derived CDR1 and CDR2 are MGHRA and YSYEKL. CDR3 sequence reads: CASSQTGSSGNTIYF. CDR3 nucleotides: TGCGCCAGCAGCCAAACAGGAAGCTCTGGAAACACCATATATTTT.

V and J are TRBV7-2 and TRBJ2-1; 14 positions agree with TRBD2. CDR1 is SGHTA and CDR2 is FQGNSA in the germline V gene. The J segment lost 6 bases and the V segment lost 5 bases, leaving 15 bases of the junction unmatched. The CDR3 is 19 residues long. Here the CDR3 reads CASSPSGLAGATFFNEQFF. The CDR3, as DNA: TGTGCCAGCAGCCCATCGGGACTAGCGGGGGCGACTTTTTTCAATGAGCAGTTCTTC.

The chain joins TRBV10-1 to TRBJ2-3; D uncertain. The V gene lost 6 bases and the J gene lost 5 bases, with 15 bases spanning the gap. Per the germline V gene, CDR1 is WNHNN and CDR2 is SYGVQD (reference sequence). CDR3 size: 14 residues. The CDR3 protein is CASSTPSRGDTQYF. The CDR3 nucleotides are TGCGCCAGCAGCACCCCGTCGAGAGGAGATACGCAGTATTTT.

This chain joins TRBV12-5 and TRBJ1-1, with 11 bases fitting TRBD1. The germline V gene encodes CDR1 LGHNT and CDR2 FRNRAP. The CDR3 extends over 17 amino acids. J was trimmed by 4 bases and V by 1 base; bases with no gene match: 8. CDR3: CASGLGTGGMSSTEAFF. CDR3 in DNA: TGTGCTAGTGGTTTGGGGACAGGGGGCATGTCGAGCACTGAAGCTTTCTTT.

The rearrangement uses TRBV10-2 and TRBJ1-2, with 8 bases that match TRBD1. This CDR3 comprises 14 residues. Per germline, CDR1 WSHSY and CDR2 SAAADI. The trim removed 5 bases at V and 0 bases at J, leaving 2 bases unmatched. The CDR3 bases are TGCGCCAGCAGTCCAGGGGGCCCTAACTATGGCTACACCTTC. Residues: CASSPGGPNYGYTF.

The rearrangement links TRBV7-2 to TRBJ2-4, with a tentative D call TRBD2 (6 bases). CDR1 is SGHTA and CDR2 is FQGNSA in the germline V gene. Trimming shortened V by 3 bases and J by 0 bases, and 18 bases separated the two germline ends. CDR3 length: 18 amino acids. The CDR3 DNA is TGTGCCAGCAGCTTTCCGACCTTGGGGACTCTAGCCAAAAACATTCAGTACTTC. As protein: CASSFPTLGTLAKNIQYF.

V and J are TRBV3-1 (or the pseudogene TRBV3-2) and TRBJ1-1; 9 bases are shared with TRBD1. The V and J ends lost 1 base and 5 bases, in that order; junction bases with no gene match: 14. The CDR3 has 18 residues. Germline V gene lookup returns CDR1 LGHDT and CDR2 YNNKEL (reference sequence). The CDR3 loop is CASSQVWTGDYPGTEAFF. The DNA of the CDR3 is TGTGCCAGCAGCCAAGTTTGGACAGGGGATTACCCGGGGACTGAAGCTTTCTTT.

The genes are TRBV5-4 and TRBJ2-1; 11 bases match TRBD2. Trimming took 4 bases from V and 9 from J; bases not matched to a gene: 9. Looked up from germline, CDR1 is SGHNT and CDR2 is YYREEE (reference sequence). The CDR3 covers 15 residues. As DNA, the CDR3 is TGTGCCAGCAGCCCCACTAGCGGGGGTTCATTTGAGCAGTTCTTC. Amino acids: CASSPTSGGSFEQFF.

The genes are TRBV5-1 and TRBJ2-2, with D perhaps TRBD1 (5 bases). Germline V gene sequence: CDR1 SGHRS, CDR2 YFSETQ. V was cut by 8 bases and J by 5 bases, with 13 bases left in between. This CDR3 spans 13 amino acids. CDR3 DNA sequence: TGCGCCAGTTTTACAGGAGTAACCGGGGAGCTGTTTTTT. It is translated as CASFTGVTGELFF.

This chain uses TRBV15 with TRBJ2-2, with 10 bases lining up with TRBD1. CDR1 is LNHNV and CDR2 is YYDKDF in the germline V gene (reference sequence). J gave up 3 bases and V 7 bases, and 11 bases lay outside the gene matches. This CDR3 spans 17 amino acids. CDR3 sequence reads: CATTPTGGAWYTGELFF. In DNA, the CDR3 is TGTGCCACCACTCCGACAGGGGGCGCGTGGTACACCGGGGAGCTGTTTTTT.

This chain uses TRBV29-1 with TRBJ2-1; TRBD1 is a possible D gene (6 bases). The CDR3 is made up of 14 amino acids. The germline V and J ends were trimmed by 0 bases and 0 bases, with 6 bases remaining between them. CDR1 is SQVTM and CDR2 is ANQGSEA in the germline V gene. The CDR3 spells CSVEEDSSYNEQFF. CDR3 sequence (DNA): TGCAGCGTTGAAGAGGACAGCTCCTACAATGAGCAGTTCTTC.

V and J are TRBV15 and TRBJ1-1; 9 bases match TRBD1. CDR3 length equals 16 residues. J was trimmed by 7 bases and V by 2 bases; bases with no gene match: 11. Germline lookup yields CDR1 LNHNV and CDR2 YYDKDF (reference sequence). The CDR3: CATSRPRDRATGEAFF. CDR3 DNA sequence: TGTGCCACCAGCAGACCAAGGGACAGGGCGACCGGTGAAGCTTTCTTT.

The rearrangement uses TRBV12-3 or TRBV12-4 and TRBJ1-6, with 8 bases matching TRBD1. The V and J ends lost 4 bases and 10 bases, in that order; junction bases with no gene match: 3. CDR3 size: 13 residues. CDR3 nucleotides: TGTGCCAGCAGTTCGACAGGGGACTCACCCCTCCACTTT. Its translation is CASSSTGDSPLHF.

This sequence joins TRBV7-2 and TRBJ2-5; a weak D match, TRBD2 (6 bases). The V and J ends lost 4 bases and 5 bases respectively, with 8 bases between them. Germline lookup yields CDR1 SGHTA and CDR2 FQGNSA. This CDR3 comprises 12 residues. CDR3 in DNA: TGTGCCAGCAGCTCCGGAGGGGAGACCCAGTACTTC. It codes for CASSSGGETQYF. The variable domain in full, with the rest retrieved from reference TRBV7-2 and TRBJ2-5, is GAGVSQSPSNKVTEKGKDVELRCDPISGHTALYWYRQSLGQGLEFLIYFQGNSAPDKSGLPSDRFSAERTGGSVSTLTIQRTQQEDSAVYLCASSSGGETQYFGPGTRLLVL.

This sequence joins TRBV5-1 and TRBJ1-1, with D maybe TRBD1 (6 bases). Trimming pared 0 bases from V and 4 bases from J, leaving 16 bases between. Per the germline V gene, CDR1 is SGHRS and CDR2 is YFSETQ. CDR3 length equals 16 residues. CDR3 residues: CASSLVGGASSTEAFF. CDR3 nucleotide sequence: TGCGCCAGCAGCTTGGTGGGGGGGGCGAGTTCCACTGAAGCTTTCTTT.